Sequencing of this TCR beta chain was carried out in a study of CD8 T cells in Susac syndrome. With random hexamers, roughly 0.45 to 1 ug RNA was reverse transcribed. Each CDR3 protein is one row after TCRdb ran MiXCR on the immunoSEQ multiplex PCR reads. Here the sample spans a few hundred thousand distinct CDR3 sequences, approximately 85% being singletons. Looked up from germline, CDR1 is SGHAT and CDR2 is FQNNGV. This CDR3 comprises 16 residues. The trim removed 1 base at V and 7 bases at J, leaving 8 bases unmatched. The chain carries TRBV11-2 and TRBJ2-1; the match to TRBD2 covers 9 bases. The source of this sequence is a human donor with multiple sclerosis. The sample was CD8+ T cells from PBMCs. The CDR3 bases are TGTGCCAGCAGCTTAGTGTCTAGCGGGATCGGAAATGAGCAGTTCTTC. Translation gives CASSLVSSGIGNEQFF.